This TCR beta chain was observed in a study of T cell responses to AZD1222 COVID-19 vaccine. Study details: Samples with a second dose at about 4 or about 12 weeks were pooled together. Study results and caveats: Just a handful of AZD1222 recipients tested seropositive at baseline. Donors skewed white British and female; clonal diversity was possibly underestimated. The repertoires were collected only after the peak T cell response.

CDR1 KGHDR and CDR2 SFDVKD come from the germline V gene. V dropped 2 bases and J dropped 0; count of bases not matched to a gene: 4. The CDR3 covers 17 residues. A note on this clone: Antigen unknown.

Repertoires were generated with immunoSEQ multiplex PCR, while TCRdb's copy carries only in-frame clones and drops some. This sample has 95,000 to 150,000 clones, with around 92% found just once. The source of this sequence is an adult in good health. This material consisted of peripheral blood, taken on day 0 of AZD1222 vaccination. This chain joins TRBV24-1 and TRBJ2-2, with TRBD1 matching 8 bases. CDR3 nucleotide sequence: TGTGCCACCAGTGATTCCCAGGGGGCACCGAACACCGGGGAGCTGTTTTTT. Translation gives CATSDSQGAPNTGELFF.